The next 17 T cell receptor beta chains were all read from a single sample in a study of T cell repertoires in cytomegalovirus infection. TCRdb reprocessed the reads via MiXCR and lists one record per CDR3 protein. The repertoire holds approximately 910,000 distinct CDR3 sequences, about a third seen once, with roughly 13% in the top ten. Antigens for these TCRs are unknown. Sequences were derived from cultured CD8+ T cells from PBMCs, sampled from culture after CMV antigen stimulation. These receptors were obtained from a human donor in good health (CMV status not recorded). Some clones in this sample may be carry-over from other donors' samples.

The DNA for the CDR3 is TGTGCCAGCAGTTATGACAGGGGGGGAGACGTATTAGAGCAGTACGTC. It codes for CASSYDRGGDVLEQYV. The rearrangement uses TRBV6-5 and TRBJ2-7; 9 positions agree with TRBD1. CDR1 MNHEY and CDR2 SVGAGI come from the germline V gene. CDR3 size: 16 residues. The junction had 13 bases not matched to a gene; V was cut back by 3 bases and J by 7 bases.

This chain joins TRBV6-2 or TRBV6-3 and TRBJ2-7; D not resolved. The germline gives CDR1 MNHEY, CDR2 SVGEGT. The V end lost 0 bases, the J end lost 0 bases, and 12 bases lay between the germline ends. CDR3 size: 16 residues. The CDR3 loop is CASSYSKTDGSYEQYF. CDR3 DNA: TGTGCCAGCAGTTACTCGAAAACGGACGGCTCCTACGAGCAGTACTTC.

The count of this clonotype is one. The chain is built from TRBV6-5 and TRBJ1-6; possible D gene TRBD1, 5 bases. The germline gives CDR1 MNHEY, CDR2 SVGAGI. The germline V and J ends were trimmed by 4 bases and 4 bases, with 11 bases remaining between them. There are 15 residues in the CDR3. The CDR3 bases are TGTGCCAGCAGTTCCCGAGGGGAGTATAATTCACCCCTCCACTTT. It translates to CASSSRGEYNSPLHF.

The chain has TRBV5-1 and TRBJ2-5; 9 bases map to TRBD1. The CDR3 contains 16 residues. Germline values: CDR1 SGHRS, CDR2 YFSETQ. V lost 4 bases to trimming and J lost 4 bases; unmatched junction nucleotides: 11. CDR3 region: CASSQVGDRVGETQYF. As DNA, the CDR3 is TGCGCCAGCAGCCAAGTTGGGGACAGGGTCGGAGAGACCCAGTACTTC. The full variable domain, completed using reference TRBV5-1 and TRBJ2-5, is KAGVTQTPRYLIKTRGQQVTLSCSPISGHRSVSWYQQTPGQGLQFLFEYFSETQRNKGNFPGRFSGRQFSNSRSEMNVSTLELGDSALYLCASSQVGDRVGETQYFGPGTRLLVL.

CDR3 region: CASSPRGDEQYF. The CDR3 region has the DNA TGTGCCAGCAGCCCCCGCGGAGACGAGCAGTACTTC. The chain is built from TRBV3-1 and TRBJ2-7, with no clear D. Germline V gives CDR1 LGHDT, CDR2 YNNKEL (reference sequence). The CDR3 runs 12 residues. V was cut by 4 bases and J by 5 bases, with 9 bases left in between.

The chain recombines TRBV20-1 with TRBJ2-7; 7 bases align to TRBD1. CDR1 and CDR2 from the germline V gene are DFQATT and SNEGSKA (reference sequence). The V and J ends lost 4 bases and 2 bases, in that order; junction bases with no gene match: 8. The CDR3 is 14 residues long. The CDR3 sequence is CSAKSGTAPYEQYV. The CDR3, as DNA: TGCAGTGCTAAGTCCGGGACAGCACCCTACGAGCAGTACGTC.

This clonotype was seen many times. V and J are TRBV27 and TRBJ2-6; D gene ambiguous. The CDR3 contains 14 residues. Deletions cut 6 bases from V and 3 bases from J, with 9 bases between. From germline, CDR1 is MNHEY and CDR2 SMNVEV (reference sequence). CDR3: CASRTFGGANVLTF. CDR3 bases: TGTGCCAGCAGGACGTTTGGTGGGGCCAACGTCCTGACTTTC.

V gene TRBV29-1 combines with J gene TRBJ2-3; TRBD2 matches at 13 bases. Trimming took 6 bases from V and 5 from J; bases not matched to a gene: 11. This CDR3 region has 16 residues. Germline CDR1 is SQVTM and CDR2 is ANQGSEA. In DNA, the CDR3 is TGCAGCGTAGCCGGGACTAGCGGGGACCGTTTAGATACGCAGTATTTT. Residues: CSVAGTSGDRLDTQYF.

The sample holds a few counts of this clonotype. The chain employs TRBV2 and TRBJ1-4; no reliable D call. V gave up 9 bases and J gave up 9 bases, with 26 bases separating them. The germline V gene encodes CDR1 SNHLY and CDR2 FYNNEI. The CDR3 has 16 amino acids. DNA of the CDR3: TGTGCCAGTTTCGCGAGAGGGAGGCCGGAGGATAAAAAACTGTTTTTT. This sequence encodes CASFARGRPEDKKLFF.

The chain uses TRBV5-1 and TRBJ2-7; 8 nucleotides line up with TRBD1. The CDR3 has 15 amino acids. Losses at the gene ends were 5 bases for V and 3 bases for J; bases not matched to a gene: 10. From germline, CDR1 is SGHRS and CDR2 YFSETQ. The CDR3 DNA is TGCGCCAGCAGTTCTGGACAGGGACCGAACTACGAGCAGTACTTC. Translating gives CASSSGQGPNYEQYF.

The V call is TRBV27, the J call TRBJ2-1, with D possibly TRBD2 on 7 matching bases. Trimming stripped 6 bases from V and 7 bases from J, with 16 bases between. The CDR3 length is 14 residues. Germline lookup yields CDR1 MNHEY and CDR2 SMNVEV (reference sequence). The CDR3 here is CASRGGALVNEQFF. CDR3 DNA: TGTGCCAGCAGGGGGGGGGCTCTCGTGAATGAGCAGTTCTTC.

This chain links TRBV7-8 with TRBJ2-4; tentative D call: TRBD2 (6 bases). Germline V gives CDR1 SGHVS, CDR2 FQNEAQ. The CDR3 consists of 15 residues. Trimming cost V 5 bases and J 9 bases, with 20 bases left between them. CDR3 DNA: TGTGCCAGCAGCATAGTGGGGGGAGATAACGGCATTCAGTACTTC. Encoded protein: CASSIVGGDNGIQYF.

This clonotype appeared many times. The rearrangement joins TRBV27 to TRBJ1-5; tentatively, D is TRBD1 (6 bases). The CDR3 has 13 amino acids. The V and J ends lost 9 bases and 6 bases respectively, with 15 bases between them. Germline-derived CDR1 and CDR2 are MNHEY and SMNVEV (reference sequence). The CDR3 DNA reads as TGTGCCAGTACGACAGGAATTGGTCAGCCCCAGCATTTT. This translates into CASTTGIGQPQHF.

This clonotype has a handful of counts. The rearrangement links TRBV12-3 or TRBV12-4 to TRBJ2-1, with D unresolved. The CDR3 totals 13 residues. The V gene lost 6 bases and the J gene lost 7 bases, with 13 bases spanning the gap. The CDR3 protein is CASSSVGMNEQFF. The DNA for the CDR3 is TGTGCCAGCAGCTCCGTAGGGATGAATGAGCAGTTCTTC.

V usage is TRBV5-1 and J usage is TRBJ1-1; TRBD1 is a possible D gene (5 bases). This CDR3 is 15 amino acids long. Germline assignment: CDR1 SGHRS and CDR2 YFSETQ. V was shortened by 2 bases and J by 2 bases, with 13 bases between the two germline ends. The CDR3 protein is CASSLSWGINTEAFF. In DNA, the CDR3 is TGCGCCAGCAGCTTAAGTTGGGGGATAAACACTGAAGCTTTCTTT.

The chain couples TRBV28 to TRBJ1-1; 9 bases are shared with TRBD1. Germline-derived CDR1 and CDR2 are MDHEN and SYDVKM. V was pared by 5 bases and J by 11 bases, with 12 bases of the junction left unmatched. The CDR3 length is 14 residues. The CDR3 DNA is TGTGCCAGCAGTCGACAGGGGGGTTTTATTGGGGCTTTCTTT. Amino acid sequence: CASSRQGGFIGAFF. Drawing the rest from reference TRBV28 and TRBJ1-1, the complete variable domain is DVKVTQSSRYLVKRTGEKVFLECVQDMDHENMFWYRQDPGLGLRLIYFSYDVKMKEKGDIPEGYSVSREKKERFSLILESASTNQTSMYLCASSRQGGFIGAFFGQGTRLTVV.

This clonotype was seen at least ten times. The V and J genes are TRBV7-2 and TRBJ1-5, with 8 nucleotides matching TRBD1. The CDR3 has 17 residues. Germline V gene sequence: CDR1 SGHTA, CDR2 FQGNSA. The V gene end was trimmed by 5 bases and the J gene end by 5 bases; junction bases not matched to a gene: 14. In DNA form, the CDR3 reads TGTGCCAGCAGCCAGGGGGCAGGTCCTTGGGGTCATCAGCCCCAGCATTTT. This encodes CASSQGAGPWGHQPQHF. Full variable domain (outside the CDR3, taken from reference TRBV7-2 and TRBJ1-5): GAGVSQSPSNKVTEKGKDVELRCDPISGHTALYWYRQSLGQGLEFLIYFQGNSAPDKSGLPSDRFSAERTGGSVSTLTIQRTQQEDSAVYLCASSQGAGPWGHQPQHFGDGTRLSIL.